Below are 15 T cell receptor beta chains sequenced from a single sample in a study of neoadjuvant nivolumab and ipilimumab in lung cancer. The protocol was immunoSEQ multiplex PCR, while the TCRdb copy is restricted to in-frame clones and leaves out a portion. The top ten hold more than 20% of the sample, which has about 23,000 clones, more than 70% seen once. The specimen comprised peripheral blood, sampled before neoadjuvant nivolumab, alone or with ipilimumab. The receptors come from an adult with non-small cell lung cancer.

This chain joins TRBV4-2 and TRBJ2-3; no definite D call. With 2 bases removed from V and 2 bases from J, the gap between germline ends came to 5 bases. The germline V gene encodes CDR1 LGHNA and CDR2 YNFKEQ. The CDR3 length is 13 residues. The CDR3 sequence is CASSQQYTDTQYF. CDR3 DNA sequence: TGTGCCAGCAGCCAACAATACACAGATACGCAGTATTTT.

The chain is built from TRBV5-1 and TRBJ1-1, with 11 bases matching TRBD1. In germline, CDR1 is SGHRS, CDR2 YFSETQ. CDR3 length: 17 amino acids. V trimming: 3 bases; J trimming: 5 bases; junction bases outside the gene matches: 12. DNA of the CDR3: TGCGCCAGCAGCTCCGCGTTGGGACAGGGGGTCGGAACTGAAGCTTTCTTT. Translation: CASSSALGQGVGTEAFF. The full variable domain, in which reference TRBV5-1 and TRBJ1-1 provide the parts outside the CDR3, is KAGVTQTPRYLIKTRGQQVTLSCSPISGHRSVSWYQQTPGQGLQFLFEYFSETQRNKGNFPGRFSGRQFSNSRSEMNVSTLELGDSALYLCASSSALGQGVGTEAFFGQGTRLTVV.

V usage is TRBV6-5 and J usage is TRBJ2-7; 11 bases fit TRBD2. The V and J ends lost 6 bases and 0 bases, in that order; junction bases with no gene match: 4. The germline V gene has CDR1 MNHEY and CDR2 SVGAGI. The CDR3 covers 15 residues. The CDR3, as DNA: TGTGCCAGCAGGCTACTAGCGGGGGCCTCCTACGAGCAGTACTTC. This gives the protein CASRLLAGASYEQYF.

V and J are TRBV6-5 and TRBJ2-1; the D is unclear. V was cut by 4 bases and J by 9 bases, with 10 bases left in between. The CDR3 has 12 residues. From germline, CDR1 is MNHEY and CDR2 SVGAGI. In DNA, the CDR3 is TGTGCCAGCAGTTTGGCCGGCGGTGAGCAGTTCTTC. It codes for CASSLAGGEQFF.

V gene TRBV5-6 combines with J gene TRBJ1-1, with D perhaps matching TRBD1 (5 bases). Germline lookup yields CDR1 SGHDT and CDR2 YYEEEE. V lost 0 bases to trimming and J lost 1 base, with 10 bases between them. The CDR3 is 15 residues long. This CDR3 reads CASSLVGGENTEAFF. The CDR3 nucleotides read TGTGCCAGCAGCTTGGTTGGGGGAGAGAACACTGAAGCTTTCTTT.

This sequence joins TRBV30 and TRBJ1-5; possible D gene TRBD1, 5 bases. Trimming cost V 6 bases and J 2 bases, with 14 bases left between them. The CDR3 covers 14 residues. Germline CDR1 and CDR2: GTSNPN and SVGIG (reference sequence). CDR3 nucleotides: TGTGCCTGTGGGGCCAGGCAGGGCAATCAGCCCCAGCATTTT. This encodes CACGARQGNQPQHF.

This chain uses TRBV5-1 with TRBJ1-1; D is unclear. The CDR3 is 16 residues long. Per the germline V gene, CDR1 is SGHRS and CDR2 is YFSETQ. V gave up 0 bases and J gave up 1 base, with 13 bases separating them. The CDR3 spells CASSLAVYGPNTEAFF. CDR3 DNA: TGCGCCAGCAGCTTGGCCGTTTACGGACCGAACACTGAAGCTTTCTTT.

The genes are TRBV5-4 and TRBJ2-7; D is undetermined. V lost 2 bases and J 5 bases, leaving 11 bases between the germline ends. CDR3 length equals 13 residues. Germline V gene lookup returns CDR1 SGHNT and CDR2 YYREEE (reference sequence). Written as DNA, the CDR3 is TGTGCCAGCAGCTTCCCCGGACCCGACGAGCAGTACTTC. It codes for CASSFPGPDEQYF. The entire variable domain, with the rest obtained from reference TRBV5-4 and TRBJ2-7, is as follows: ETGVTQSPTHLIKTRGQQVTLRCSSQSGHNTVSWYQQALGQGPQFIFQYYREEENGRGNFPPRFSGLQFPNYSSELNVNALELDDSALYLCASSFPGPDEQYFGPGTRLTVT.

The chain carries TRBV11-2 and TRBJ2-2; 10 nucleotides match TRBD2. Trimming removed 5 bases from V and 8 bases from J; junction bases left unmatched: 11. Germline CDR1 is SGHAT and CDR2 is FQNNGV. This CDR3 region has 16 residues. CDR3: CASSPPGSGRAGELFF. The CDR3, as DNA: TGTGCCAGCAGCCCCCCCGGCAGCGGGAGGGCGGGGGAGCTGTTTTTT.

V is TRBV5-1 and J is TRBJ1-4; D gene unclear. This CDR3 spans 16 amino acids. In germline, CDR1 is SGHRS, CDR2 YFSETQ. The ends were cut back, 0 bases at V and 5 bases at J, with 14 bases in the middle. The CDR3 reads CASSLGGSHTNEKLFF. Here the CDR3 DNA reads TGCGCCAGCAGCTTGGGAGGGTCCCATACAAATGAAAAACTGTTTTTT.

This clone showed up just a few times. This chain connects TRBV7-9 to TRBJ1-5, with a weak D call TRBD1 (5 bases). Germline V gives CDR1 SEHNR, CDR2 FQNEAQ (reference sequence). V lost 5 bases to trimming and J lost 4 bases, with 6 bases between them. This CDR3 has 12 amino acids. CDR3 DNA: TGTGCCAGCAGCCCAGGGAATCAGCCCCAGCATTTT. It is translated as CASSPGNQPQHF.

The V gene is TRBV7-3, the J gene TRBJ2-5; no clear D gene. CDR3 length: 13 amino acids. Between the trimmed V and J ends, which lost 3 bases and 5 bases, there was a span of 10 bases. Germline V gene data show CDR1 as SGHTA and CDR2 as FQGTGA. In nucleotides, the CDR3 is TGTGCCAGCAGCTTCGGCCAAGCGGAGACCCAGTACTTC. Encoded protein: CASSFGQAETQYF. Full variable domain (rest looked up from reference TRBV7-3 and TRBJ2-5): GAGVSQTPSNKVTEKGKYVELRCDPISGHTALYWYRQSLGQGPEFLIYFQGTGAADDSGLPNDRFFAVRPEGSVSTLKIQRTERGDSAVYLCASSFGQAETQYFGPGTRLLVL.

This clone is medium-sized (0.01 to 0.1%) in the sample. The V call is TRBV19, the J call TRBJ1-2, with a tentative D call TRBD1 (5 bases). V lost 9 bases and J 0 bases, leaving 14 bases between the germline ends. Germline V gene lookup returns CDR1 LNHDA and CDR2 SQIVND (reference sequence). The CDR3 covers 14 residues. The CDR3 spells CASDNRQSNYGYTF. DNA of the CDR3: TGTGCCAGCGATAATAGACAGTCTAACTATGGCTACACCTTC.

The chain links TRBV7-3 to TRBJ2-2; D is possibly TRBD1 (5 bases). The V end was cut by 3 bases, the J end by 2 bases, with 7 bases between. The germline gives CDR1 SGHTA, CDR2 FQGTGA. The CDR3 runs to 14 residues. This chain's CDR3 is CASSLTVNTGELFF. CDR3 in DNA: TGTGCCAGCAGCTTGACAGTAAACACCGGGGAGCTGTTTTTT.

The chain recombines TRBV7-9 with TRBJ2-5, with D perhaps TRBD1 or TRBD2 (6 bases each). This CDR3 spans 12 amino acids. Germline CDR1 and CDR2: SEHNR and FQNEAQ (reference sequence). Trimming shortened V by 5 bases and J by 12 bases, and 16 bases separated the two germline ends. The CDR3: CASSGTGGGEYF. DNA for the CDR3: TGTGCCAGCAGCGGAACTGGGGGCGGGGAGTACTTC.